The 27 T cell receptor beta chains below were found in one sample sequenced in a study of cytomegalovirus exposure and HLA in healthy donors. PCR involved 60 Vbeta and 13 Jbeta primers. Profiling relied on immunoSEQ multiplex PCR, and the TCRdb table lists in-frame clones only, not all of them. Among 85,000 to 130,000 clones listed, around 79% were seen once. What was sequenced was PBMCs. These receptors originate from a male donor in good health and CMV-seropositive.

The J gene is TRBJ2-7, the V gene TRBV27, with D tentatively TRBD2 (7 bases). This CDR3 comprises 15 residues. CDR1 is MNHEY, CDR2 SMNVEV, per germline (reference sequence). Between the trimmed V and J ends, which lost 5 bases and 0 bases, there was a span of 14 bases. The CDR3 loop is CASSIQGRDSYEQYF. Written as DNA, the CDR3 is TGTGCCAGCAGTATCCAGGGGAGGGACTCCTACGAGCAGTACTTC.

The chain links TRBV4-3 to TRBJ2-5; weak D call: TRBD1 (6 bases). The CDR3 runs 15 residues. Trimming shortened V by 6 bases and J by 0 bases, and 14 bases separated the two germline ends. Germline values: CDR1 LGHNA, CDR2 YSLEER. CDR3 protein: CASSPMTGHQETQYF. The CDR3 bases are TGCGCCAGCAGTCCTATGACAGGTCACCAAGAGACCCAGTACTTC.

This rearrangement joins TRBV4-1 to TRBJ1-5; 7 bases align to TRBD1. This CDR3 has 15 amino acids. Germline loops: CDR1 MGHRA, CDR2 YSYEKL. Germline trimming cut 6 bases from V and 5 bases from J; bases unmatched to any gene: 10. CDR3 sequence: CASSPGQVNDQPQHF. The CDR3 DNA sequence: TGCGCCAGCAGTCCTGGACAGGTGAACGATCAGCCCCAGCATTTT.

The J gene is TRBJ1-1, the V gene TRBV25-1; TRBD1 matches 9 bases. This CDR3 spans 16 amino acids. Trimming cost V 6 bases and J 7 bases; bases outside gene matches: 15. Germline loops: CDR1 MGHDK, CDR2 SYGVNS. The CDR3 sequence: CASSSHRGQGRNEAFF. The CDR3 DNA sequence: TGTGCCAGCAGCTCACACAGGGGGCAGGGCAGAAATGAAGCTTTCTTT.

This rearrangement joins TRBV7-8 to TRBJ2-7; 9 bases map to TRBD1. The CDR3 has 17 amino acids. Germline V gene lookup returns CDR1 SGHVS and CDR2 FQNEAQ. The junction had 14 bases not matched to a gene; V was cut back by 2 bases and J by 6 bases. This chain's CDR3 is CASSLITGTGYVGEQYF. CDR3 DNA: TGTGCCAGCAGCTTAATAACTGGGACAGGGTATGTAGGCGAGCAGTACTTC.

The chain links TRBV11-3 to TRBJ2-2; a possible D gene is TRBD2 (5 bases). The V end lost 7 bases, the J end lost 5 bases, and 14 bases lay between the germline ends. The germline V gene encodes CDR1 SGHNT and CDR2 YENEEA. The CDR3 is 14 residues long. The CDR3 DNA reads TGTGCCAGCAATCCATCCCGGGGAACCGGGGAGCTGTTTTTT. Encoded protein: CASNPSRGTGELFF.

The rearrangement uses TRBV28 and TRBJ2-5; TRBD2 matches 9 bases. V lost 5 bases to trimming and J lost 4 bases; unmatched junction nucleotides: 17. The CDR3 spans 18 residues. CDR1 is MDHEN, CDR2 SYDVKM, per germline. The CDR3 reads CASSTRLADHVFGETQYF. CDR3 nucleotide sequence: TGTGCCAGCAGTACTAGACTAGCGGACCATGTCTTCGGAGAGACCCAGTACTTC.

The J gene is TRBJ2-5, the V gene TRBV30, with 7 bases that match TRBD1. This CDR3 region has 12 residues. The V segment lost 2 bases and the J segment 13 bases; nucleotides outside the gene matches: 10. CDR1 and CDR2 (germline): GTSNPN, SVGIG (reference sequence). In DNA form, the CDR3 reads TGTGCCTGGAGTTCCGGGACAGTCCGAAGGTACTTC. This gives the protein CAWSSGTVRRYF.

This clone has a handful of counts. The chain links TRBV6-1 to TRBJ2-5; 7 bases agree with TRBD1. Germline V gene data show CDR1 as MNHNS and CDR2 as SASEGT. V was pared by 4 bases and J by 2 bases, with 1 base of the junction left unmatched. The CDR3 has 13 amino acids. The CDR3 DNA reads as TGTGCCAGCAGTGGACAGGGACAAGAGACCCAGTACTTC. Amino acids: CASSGQGQETQYF.

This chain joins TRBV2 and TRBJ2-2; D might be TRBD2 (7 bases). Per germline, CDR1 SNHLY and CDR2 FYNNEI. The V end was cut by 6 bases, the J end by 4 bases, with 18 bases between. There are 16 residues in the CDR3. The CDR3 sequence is CASSPPGGPGTGELFF. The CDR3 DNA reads TGTGCCAGCAGCCCCCCCGGGGGGCCAGGCACCGGGGAGCTGTTTTTT. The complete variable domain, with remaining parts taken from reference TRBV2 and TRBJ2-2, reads EPEVTQTPSHQVTQMGQEVILRCVPISNHLYFYWYRQILGQKVEFLVSFYNNEISEKSEIFDDQFSVERPDGSNFTLKIRSTKLEDSAMYFCASSPPGGPGTGELFFGEGSRLTVL.

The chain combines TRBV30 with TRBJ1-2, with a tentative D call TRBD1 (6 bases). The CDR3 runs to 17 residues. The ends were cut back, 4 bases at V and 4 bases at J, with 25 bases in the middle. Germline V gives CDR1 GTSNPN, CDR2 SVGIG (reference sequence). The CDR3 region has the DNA TGTGCCTGGATCGAACAGGGTGTAGGTCTGATAGGCTATGGCTACACCTTC. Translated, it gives CAWIEQGVGLIGYGYTF.

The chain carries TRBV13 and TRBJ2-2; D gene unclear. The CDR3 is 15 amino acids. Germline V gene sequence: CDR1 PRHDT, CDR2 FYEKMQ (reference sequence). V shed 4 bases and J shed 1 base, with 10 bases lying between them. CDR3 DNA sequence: TGTGCCAGCAGCTCCGTTAACAGGAACACCGGGGAGCTGTTTTTT. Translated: CASSSVNRNTGELFF.

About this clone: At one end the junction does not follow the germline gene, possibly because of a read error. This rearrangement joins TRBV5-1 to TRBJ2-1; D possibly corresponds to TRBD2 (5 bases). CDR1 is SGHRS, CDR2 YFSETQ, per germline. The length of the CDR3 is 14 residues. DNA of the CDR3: TGCGCCAGCAGCGGCCAGCGGACCTACAATGAACAGTTCTTC. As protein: CASSGQRTYNEQFF.

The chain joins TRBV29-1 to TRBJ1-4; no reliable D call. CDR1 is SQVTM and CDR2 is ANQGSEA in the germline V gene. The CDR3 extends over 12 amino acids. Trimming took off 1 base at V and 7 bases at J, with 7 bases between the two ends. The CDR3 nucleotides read TGCAGCGTTGAAGTTCGGGGTGAAAAACTGTTTTTT. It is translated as CSVEVRGEKLFF.

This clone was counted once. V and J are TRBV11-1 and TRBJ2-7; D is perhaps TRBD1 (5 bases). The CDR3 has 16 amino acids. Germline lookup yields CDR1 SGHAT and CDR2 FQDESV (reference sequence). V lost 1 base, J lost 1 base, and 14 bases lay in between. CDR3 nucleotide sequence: TGTGCCAGCAGCTTAGGTCGTGGCAGGGCATCCTACGAGCAGTACTTC. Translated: CASSLGRGRASYEQYF.

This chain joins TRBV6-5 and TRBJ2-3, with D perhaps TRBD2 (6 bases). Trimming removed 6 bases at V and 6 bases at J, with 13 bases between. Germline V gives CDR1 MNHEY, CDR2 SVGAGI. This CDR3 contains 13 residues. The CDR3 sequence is CASRSPGGDTQYF. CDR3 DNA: TGTGCCAGCAGATCTCCCGGGGGTGATACGCAGTATTTT.

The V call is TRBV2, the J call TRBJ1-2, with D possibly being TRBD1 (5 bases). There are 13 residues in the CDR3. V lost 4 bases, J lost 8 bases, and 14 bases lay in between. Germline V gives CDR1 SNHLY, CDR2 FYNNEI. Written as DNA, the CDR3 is TGTGCCAGCAGTGGAGACAGCTCGGCAGGCTACACCTTC. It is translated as CASSGDSSAGYTF.

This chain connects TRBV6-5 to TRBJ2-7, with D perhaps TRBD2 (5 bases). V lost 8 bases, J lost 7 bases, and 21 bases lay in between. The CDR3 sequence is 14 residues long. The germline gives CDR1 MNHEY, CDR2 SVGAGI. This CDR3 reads CASRGARGVEEQYF. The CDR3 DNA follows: TGTGCCAGCCGAGGAGCCCGGGGAGTCGAAGAGCAGTACTTC.

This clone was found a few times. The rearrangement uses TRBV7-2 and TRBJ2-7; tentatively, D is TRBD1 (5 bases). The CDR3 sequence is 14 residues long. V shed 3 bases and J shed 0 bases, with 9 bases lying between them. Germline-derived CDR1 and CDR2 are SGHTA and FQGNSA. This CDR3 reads CASSFRTNSYEQYF. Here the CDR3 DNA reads TGTGCCAGCAGCTTCCGGACAAACTCCTACGAGCAGTACTTC.

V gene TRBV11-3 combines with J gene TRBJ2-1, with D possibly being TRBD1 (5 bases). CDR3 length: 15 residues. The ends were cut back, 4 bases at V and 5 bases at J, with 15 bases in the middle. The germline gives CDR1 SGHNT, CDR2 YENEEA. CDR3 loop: CASSSGFSRDNEQFF. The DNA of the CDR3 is TGTGCCAGCAGCTCAGGGTTTAGCCGAGACAATGAGCAGTTCTTC.

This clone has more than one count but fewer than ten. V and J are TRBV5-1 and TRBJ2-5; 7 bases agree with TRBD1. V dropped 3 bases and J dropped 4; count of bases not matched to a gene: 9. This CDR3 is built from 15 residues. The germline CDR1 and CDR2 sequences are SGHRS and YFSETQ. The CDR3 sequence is CASSSYRGMGETQYF. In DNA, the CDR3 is TGCGCCAGCAGCTCTTACAGGGGTATGGGAGAGACCCAGTACTTC. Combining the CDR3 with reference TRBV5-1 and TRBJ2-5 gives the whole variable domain KAGVTQTPRYLIKTRGQQVTLSCSPISGHRSVSWYQQTPGQGLQFLFEYFSETQRNKGNFPGRFSGRQFSNSRSEMNVSTLELGDSALYLCASSSYRGMGETQYFGPGTRLLVL.

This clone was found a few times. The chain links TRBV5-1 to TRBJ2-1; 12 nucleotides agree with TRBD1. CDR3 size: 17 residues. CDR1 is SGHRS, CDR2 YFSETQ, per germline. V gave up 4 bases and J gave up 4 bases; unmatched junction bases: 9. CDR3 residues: CASSSSPGQGAYNEQFF. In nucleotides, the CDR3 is TGCGCCAGCAGCAGTTCGCCGGGACAGGGGGCTTACAATGAGCAGTTCTTC.

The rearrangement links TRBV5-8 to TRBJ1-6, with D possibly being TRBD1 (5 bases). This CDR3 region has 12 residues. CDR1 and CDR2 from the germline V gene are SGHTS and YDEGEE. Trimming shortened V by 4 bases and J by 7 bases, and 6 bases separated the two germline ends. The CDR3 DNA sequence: TGTGCCAGCAGCCGACAGAATTCACCCCTCCACTTT. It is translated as CASSRQNSPLHF.

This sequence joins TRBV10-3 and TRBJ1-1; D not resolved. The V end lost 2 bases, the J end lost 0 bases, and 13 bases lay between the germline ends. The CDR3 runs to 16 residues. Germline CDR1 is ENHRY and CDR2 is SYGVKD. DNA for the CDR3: TGTGCCATCAGTGAGAGGCAGGTTTACATGAACACTGAAGCTTTCTTT. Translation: CAISERQVYMNTEAFF.

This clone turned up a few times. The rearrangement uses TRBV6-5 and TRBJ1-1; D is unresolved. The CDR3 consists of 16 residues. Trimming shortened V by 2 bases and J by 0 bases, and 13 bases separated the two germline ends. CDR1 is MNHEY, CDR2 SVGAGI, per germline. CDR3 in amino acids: CASSYQRVVLNTEAFF. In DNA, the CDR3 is TGTGCCAGCAGTTACCAGAGGGTGGTCCTGAACACTGAAGCTTTCTTT.

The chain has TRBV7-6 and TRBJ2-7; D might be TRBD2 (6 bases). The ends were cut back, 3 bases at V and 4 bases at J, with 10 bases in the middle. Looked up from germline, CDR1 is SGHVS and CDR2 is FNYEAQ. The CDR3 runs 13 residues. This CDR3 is CASSFWGRYEQYF. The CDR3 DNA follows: TGTGCCAGCAGCTTCTGGGGGAGGTACGAGCAGTACTTC. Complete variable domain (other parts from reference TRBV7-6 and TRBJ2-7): GAGVSQSPRYKVTKRGQDVALRCDPISGHVSLYWYRQALGQGPEFLTYFNYEAQQDKSGLPNDRFSAERPEGSISTLTIQRTEQRDSAMYRCASSFWGRYEQYFGPGTRLTVT.

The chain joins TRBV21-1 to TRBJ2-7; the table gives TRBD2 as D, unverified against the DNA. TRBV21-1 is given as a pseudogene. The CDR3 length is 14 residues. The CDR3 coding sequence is TGTGCCAGCAGCAAAGATCGGGGGAACTACGAGCAGTACTTC. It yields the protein CASSKDRGNYEQYF.